The 30 T cell receptor beta chains below were found in one sample sequenced in a study of CD8 T cells in ankylosing spondylitis. Study-wide findings and caveats: For ankylosing spondylitis blood, a TCR beta motif of about eight highly homologous variants appeared characteristic.

TCRdb analysed the 5' RACE reads with MiXCR anew, one entry per CDR3 protein. Among a few hundred thousand distinct CDR3 sequences listed, 20% to 25% were seen once. These receptors have no known antigen. Sequencing was done on a sample of blood, either unsorted or a sorted T cell fraction (not recorded which). These receptor sequences come from a male donor with ankylosing spondylitis.

This clonotype was picked up a small number of times. The chain employs TRBV18 and TRBJ2-1; D ambiguous. Trimming cost V 3 bases and J 6 bases, with 3 bases left between them. The CDR3 runs 11 residues. Germline CDR1 and CDR2: KGHSH and LQKENI. The CDR3 DNA reads TGTGCCAGCTCACCTAGCAATGAGCAGTTCTTC. Its protein is CASSPSNEQFF.

This rearrangement joins TRBV7-8 to TRBJ2-7, with 8 nucleotides matching TRBD1. CDR3 length equals 14 residues. V lost 4 bases and J lost 5; bases outside the gene matches: 7. Germline CDR1 is SGHVS and CDR2 is FQNEAQ. The CDR3 reads CASSSYQGANEQYF. CDR3 nucleotides: TGTGCCAGCAGCTCATACCAGGGGGCCAACGAGCAGTACTTC.

The chain couples TRBV29-1 to TRBJ2-7; tentatively, D is TRBD1 (6 bases). The CDR3 sequence is 12 residues long. CDR1 and CDR2 (germline): SQVTM, ANQGSEA. Trimming cost V 7 bases and J 2 bases, with 12 bases left between them. The CDR3 sequence is CSAADSPYEQYF. The DNA for the CDR3 is TGCAGCGCTGCGGACAGCCCCTACGAGCAGTACTTC.

V and J are TRBV11-3 and TRBJ2-5; D is unclear. The CDR3 covers 13 residues. Trimming took off 5 bases at V and 5 bases at J, with 12 bases between the two ends. Germline values: CDR1 SGHNT, CDR2 YENEEA. CDR3 amino acids: CASSEAMRETQYF. CDR3 coding DNA: TGTGCCAGCAGCGAGGCCATGAGGGAGACCCAGTACTTC. Supplemented by reference TRBV11-3 and TRBJ2-5, the full variable domain reads EAGVVQSPRYKIIEKKQPVAFWCNPISGHNTLYWYLQNLGQGPELLIRYENEEAVDDSQLPKDRFSAERLKGVDSTLKIQPAELGDSAVYLCASSEAMRETQYFGPGTRLLVL.

The chain employs TRBV6-5 and TRBJ2-2, with D perhaps assigned TRBD1 or TRBD2 (7 bases each). Trimming pared 4 bases from V and 9 bases from J, leaving 21 bases between. The germline V gene has CDR1 MNHEY and CDR2 SVGAGI. CDR3 length: 16 amino acids. CDR3 in amino acids: CASSSRQGGFFRELFF. CDR3 nucleotide sequence: TGTGCCAGCAGTTCGCGACAGGGAGGGTTTTTCCGGGAGCTGTTTTTT.

This clonotype was found a few times. The DNA of the CDR3 is TGCAGTGCGATGACTAGCGGGAGAGCGCAGTACTTC. It is translated as CSAMTSGRAQYF. The chain couples TRBV20-1 to TRBJ2-7; TRBD2 agrees at 12 bases. This CDR3 contains 12 residues. V dropped 6 bases and J dropped 9; count of bases not matched to a gene: 6. Germline lookup yields CDR1 DFQATT and CDR2 SNEGSKA (reference sequence).

The J gene is TRBJ2-7, the V gene TRBV11-2; 9 nucleotides match TRBD1. The CDR3 has 14 residues. Germline lookup yields CDR1 SGHAT and CDR2 FQNNGV. V dropped 5 bases and J dropped 3; count of bases not matched to a gene: 5. CDR3 region: CASSPQGAFYEQYF. The DNA for the CDR3 is TGTGCCAGCAGCCCACAGGGGGCTTTCTACGAGCAGTACTTC. Using reference TRBV11-2 and TRBJ2-7 for the parts outside the CDR3, the full variable domain is EAGVAQSPRYKIIEKRQSVAFWCNPISGHATLYWYQQILGQGPKLLIQFQNNGVVDDSQLPKDRFSAERLKGVDSTLKIQPAKLEDSAVYLCASSPQGAFYEQYFGPGTRLTVT.

A few counts support this clonotype. The chain uses TRBV5-1 and TRBJ1-6; D may be TRBD1 (5 bases). Trimming left V 4 bases short and J 5 bases short, with 10 bases between. Germline V CDR1 and CDR2: SGHRS, YFSETQ. The CDR3 has 14 residues. As DNA, the CDR3 is TGCGCCAGCAGCCCGGGACCTAATAATTCACCCCTCCACTTT. It specifies CASSPGPNNSPLHF.

This clonotype was seen more than once but under ten times. V and J are TRBV25-1 and TRBJ2-1; the match to TRBD1 covers 8 bases. V dropped 7 bases and J dropped 11; count of bases not matched to a gene: 7. CDR1 and CDR2 (germline): MGHDK, SYGVNS. This CDR3 is built from 12 residues. The CDR3 here is CASTVGDRKQFF. The CDR3 DNA follows: TGTGCCAGCACCGTCGGGGACAGGAAGCAGTTCTTC.

The chain combines TRBV20-1 with TRBJ2-5; 7 bases line up with TRBD2. The V gene end was trimmed by 3 bases and the J gene end by 5 bases; junction bases not matched to a gene: 12. This CDR3 is 15 amino acids long. Germline lookup yields CDR1 DFQATT and CDR2 SNEGSKA (reference sequence). CDR3 loop: CSASSRGGFRETQYF. CDR3 nucleotides: TGCAGTGCTAGTTCTCGCGGGGGTTTTCGGGAGACCCAGTACTTC.

The chain joins TRBV6-5 to TRBJ2-2; 7 positions agree with TRBD2. Germline CDR1 reads MNHEY; CDR2 reads SVGAGI. Germline trimming cut 4 bases from V and 4 bases from J; bases unmatched to any gene: 6. The CDR3 loop spans 15 amino acids. Here the CDR3 reads CASSWGGRGTGELFF. Here the CDR3 DNA reads TGTGCCAGCAGTTGGGGCGGGAGAGGCACCGGGGAGCTGTTTTTT.

This clonotype has a count of ten or more. The rearrangement uses TRBV10-3 and TRBJ1-1; TRBD1 matches 7 bases. CDR1 ENHRY and CDR2 SYGVKD come from the germline V gene. Unmatched junction bases numbered 15, after V lost 6 bases and J lost 5 bases. This CDR3 has 16 amino acids. CDR3 amino acids: CAISTYPGQLMTEAFF. The CDR3 region has the DNA TGTGCCATCAGCACCTACCCGGGACAGCTCATGACTGAAGCTTTCTTT.

This clonotype was found a few times. The V and J genes are TRBV9 and TRBJ1-2; D unresolved. The ends were cut back, 0 bases at V and 3 bases at J, with 9 bases in the middle. CDR1 is SGDLS and CDR2 is YYNGEE in the germline V gene. The CDR3 spans 14 residues. The CDR3 sequence is CASSVEGRYYGYTF. CDR3 DNA sequence: TGTGCCAGCAGCGTAGAGGGCAGATACTATGGCTACACCTTC.

This rearrangement joins TRBV9 to TRBJ1-2, with unresolved D. V lost 3 bases to trimming and J lost 7 bases, with 10 bases between them. This CDR3 contains 12 residues. Germline-derived CDR1 and CDR2 are SGDLS and YYNGEE. CDR3 sequence (DNA): TGTGCCAGCAGCGCCGCGGGTAGTGGCTACACCTTC. It specifies CASSAAGSGYTF.

This clonotype was detected ten times or more. The CDR3 spells CSVGPGLEINREQFF. As DNA, the CDR3 is TGCAGCGTGGGGCCGGGACTAGAGATCAACCGAGAGCAGTTCTTC. The chain combines TRBV29-1 with TRBJ2-1; TRBD2 aligns across 8 bases. Trimming took 6 bases from V and 10 from J; bases not matched to a gene: 17. This CDR3 contains 15 residues. CDR1 SQVTM and CDR2 ANQGSEA come from the germline V gene.

The chain carries TRBV13 and TRBJ2-5, with unresolved D. V lost 6 bases and J 1 base, leaving 15 bases between the germline ends. This CDR3 region has 15 residues. Germline CDR1 PRHDT, CDR2 FYEKMQ (reference sequence). The CDR3 protein is CASSSQSRAQETQYF. The CDR3 DNA reads TGTGCCAGCAGTTCACAAAGTAGGGCCCAAGAGACCCAGTACTTC.

The DNA of the CDR3 is TGTGCCAGCAGTTTATCAACAGGGGGTAACGAGCAGTACTTC. Encoded protein: CASSLSTGGNEQYF. The chain has TRBV27 and TRBJ2-7; TRBD1 matches at 8 bases. Trimming at V came to 0 bases and at J to 5 bases, leaving 3 bases not matched to a gene. The CDR3 loop spans 14 amino acids. Looked up from germline, CDR1 is MNHEY and CDR2 is SMNVEV (reference sequence).

This chain uses TRBV9 with TRBJ1-2; 7 nucleotides agree with TRBD1. J gave up 7 bases and V 2 bases, and 5 bases lay outside the gene matches. This CDR3 has 13 residues. Germline lookup yields CDR1 SGDLS and CDR2 YYNGEE. The CDR3 spells CASSVTGDGGYTF. DNA for the CDR3: TGTGCCAGCAGCGTTACAGGGGATGGTGGCTACACCTTC.

The rearrangement joins TRBV5-1 to TRBJ1-1, with unresolved D. This CDR3 has 14 residues. V gave up 0 bases and J gave up 5 bases, with 11 bases separating them. CDR1 and CDR2 (germline): SGHRS, YFSETQ. The chain's CDR3 is CASSLEGVSTEAFF. CDR3 coding DNA: TGCGCCAGCAGCTTGGAGGGCGTGTCGACTGAAGCTTTCTTT. Using reference TRBV5-1 and TRBJ1-1 for the parts outside the CDR3, the full variable domain is KAGVTQTPRYLIKTRGQQVTLSCSPISGHRSVSWYQQTPGQGLQFLFEYFSETQRNKGNFPGRFSGRQFSNSRSEMNVSTLELGDSALYLCASSLEGVSTEAFFGQGTRLTVV.

This clonotype was detected only a few times. CDR3 DNA: TGCAGTGCTCCGCTCCCCAGGGGACCCTACGAGCAGTACTTC. This codes for CSAPLPRGPYEQYF. J is TRBJ2-7 and V is TRBV20-1; D possibly corresponds to TRBD1 (6 bases). The V and J ends lost 5 bases and 2 bases respectively, with 16 bases between them. CDR3 size: 14 residues. Germline V lookup: CDR1 DFQATT, CDR2 SNEGSKA (reference sequence).

The chain has TRBV9 and TRBJ2-1, with 9 bases that match TRBD2. V shed 4 bases, J shed 9 bases, and the junction held 11 bases outside the gene matches. Germline assignment: CDR1 SGDLS and CDR2 YYNGEE. The CDR3 consists of 15 residues. CDR3 DNA: TGTGCCAGCAGCACTCACCATAGCGGGAGTCGTGAGCAGTTCTTC. It is translated as CASSTHHSGSREQFF.

This clonotype was found a few times. This sequence joins TRBV29-1 and TRBJ2-5, with 11 bases lining up with TRBD2. This CDR3 has 14 residues. Germline V gene sequence: CDR1 SQVTM, CDR2 ANQGSEA. The trim removed 1 base at V and 5 bases at J, leaving 3 bases unmatched. CDR3 DNA sequence: TGCAGCGTTGAAGGACTAGCGGGAAGGGAGACCCAGTACTTC. This encodes CSVEGLAGRETQYF.

This clonotype has only a few counts. The chain employs TRBV6-1 and TRBJ1-5; 7 bases match TRBD1. Germline CDR1 and CDR2: MNHNS and SASEGT. Trimming cost V 8 bases and J 12 bases; bases outside gene matches: 16. The CDR3 contains 14 residues. CDR3 loop: CASRQGLVTENQHF. Here the CDR3 DNA reads TGTGCCAGCCGACAGGGTCTCGTAACCGAGAACCAGCATTTT.

The rearrangement links TRBV5-1 to TRBJ2-7; the D gene is possibly TRBD1 (5 bases). This CDR3 is 14 amino acids long. Germline V lookup: CDR1 SGHRS, CDR2 YFSETQ. V lost 4 bases and J lost 6, with 17 bases in between. CDR3 DNA: TGCGCCAGCAGCCAAACTCCCCTTAGGGGCGAGCAGTACTTC. It yields the protein CASSQTPLRGEQYF.

This clonotype was recorded a few times. J is TRBJ1-2 and V is TRBV20-1, with D maybe TRBD1 (5 bases). Germline loops: CDR1 DFQATT, CDR2 SNEGSKA (reference sequence). Trimming pared 5 bases from V and 8 bases from J, leaving 15 bases between. The CDR3 loop spans 12 amino acids. This chain's CDR3 is CSAPRPGRGYTF. The CDR3 DNA follows: TGCAGTGCTCCTAGGCCGGGACGGGGCTACACCTTC.

The CDR3 sequence is CASSDRGITGELFF. As DNA, the CDR3 is TGTGCCAGCAGCGACAGGGGGATCACCGGGGAGCTGTTTTTT. V usage is TRBV7-9 and J usage is TRBJ2-2, with 9 bases identical to TRBD1. Per the germline V gene, CDR1 is SEHNR and CDR2 is FQNEAQ (reference sequence). V shed 5 bases and J 4 bases; nucleotides not matched to a gene: 2. The CDR3 runs to 14 residues.

This clonotype showed up just a few times. The CDR3 reads CASILAGANTGELFF. The CDR3 region has the DNA TGTGCCAGCATCCTAGCGGGAGCGAACACCGGGGAGCTGTTTTTT. The chain carries TRBV28 and TRBJ2-2; 10 positions match TRBD2. Trimming cost V 7 bases and J 0 bases; bases outside gene matches: 2. The CDR3 is made up of 15 amino acids. CDR1 is MDHEN and CDR2 is SYDVKM in the germline V gene.

The chain has TRBV12-3 or TRBV12-4 and TRBJ2-7; 10 nucleotides match TRBD2. J gave up 6 bases and V 6 bases, and 8 bases lay outside the gene matches. The CDR3 length is 14 residues. The CDR3 loop reads CASSKREGLGEQYF. In DNA, the CDR3 is TGTGCCAGCAGCAAGCGGGAGGGCCTGGGCGAGCAGTACTTC.

This chain uses TRBV18 with TRBJ2-7; 8 nucleotides line up with TRBD1. The germline CDR1 and CDR2 sequences are KGHSH and LQKENI. V trimming: 5 bases; J trimming: 2 bases; junction bases outside the gene matches: 8. The CDR3 has 15 residues. CDR3: CASSSRQGQAYEQYF. Written as DNA, the CDR3 is TGTGCCAGCTCATCGCGTCAGGGACAGGCCTACGAGCAGTACTTC.

This chain links TRBV28 with TRBJ1-6, with D tentatively TRBD1 (6 bases). The CDR3 sequence is 13 residues long. Trimming left V 8 bases short and J 9 bases short, with 14 bases between. Germline CDR1 reads MDHEN; CDR2 reads SYDVKM. The CDR3 reads CASRDTGGSPLHF. The CDR3 DNA reads as TGTGCCAGCCGGGACACCGGCGGTTCACCCCTCCACTTT. Drawing the rest from reference TRBV28 and TRBJ1-6, the complete variable domain is DVKVTQSSRYLVKRTGEKVFLECVQDMDHENMFWYRQDPGLGLRLIYFSYDVKMKEKGDIPEGYSVSREKKERFSLILESASTNQTSMYLCASRDTGGSPLHFGNGTRLTVT.